This entry features one T cell receptor beta chain sequence. Each TCR cDNA molecule carried a unique molecular identifier. TCRdb fed the 5' RACE reads into MiXCR, producing one record per CDR3 protein. Of around 89,000 distinct CDR3 sequences listed, about an eighth are singletons. The source of the sample is a study of spatial heterogeneity in lung cancer. Study in general: Alpha-chain sequences were consistently detected in smaller numbers than beta-chain sequences.

Time point specified: sample taken at primary tumor resection. Researchers sequenced whole RNA taken from tumor, nontumor lung or frozen PBMC without sorting. V lost 1 base, J lost 4 bases, and 5 bases stayed unmatched. Germline CDR1 is LGHNA and CDR2 is YNFKEQ. The CDR3 spans 15 residues. This chain joins TRBV4-2 and TRBJ2-7, with TRBD2 matching 9 bases. The TCR comes from a male donor with early-stage non-small cell lung cancer. The sequencing used PBMCs, collected at surgery. CDR3 coding DNA: TGTGCCAGCAGCCAAGGGGTAGCGGGAGTGTACGAGCAGTACTTC. Encoded protein: CASSQGVAGVYEQYF.